One T cell receptor beta chain is described in this entry. This entry belongs to a study of identical twins. One entry per CDR3 protein results from TCRdb running MiXCR on the 5' RACE reads. The sample yields 1.5 million to 2 million distinct CDR3 sequences, roughly 35% seen once. The clonotype comes from a newborn girl in good health. The specimen was cord blood.

The CDR3 DNA follows: TGTGCCAGCAAGCTAGTGACCGGGGAGCTGTTTTTT. Its translation is CASKLVTGELFF. The V and J genes are TRBV2 and TRBJ2-2; D unclear. This CDR3 is built from 12 residues. Trimming shortened V by 7 bases and J by 5 bases, and 8 bases separated the two germline ends. Germline values: CDR1 SNHLY, CDR2 FYNNEI. The variable domain in full, with the rest retrieved from reference TRBV2 and TRBJ2-2, is EPEVTQTPSHQVTQMGQEVILRCVPISNHLYFYWYRQILGQKVEFLVSFYNNEISEKSEIFDDQFSVERPDGSNFTLKIRSTKLEDSAMYFCASKLVTGELFFGEGSRLTVL.